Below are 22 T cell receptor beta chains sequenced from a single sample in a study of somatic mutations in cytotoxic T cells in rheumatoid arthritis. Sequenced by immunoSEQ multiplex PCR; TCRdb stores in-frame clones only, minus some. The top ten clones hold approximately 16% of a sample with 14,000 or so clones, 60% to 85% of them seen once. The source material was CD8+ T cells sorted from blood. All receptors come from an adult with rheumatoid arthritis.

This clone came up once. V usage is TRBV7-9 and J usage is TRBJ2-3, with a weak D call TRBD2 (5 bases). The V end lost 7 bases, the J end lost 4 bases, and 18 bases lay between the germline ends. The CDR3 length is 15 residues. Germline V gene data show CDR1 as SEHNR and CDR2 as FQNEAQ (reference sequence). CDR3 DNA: TGTGCCAGCATGAAAGCCGGGGTCGTCGCAGATACGCAGTATTTT. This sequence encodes CASMKAGVVADTQYF.

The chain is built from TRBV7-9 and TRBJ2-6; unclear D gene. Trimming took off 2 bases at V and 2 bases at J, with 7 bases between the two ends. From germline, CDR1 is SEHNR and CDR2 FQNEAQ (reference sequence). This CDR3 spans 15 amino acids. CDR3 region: CASSLKITGANVLTF. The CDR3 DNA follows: TGTGCCAGCAGCTTAAAGATTACTGGGGCCAACGTCCTGACTTTC.

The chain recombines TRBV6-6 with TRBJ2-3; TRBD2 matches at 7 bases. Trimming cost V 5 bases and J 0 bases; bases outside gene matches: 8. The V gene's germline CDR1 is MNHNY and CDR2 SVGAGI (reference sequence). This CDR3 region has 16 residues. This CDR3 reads CASSLRTSGSTDTQYF. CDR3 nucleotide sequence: TGTGCCAGCAGTCTCCGGACTAGTGGTAGCACAGATACGCAGTATTTT.

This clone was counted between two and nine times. CDR3 residues: CASSVGLGYEQYF. CDR3 in DNA: TGCGCCAGCAGCGTGGGACTAGGCTACGAGCAGTACTTC. This chain joins TRBV5-1 and TRBJ2-7; the match to TRBD2 covers 8 bases. The CDR3 totals 13 residues. V shed 4 bases and J 3 bases; nucleotides not matched to a gene: 3. Germline CDR1 reads SGHRS; CDR2 reads YFSETQ.

This CDR3 reads CASSEGQPYGYTF. The CDR3 region has the DNA TGTGCCAGCAGTGAAGGGCAGCCCTATGGCTACACCTTC. V gene TRBV2 combines with J gene TRBJ1-2; D remains unclear. V was clipped by 1 base and J by 4 bases, with 7 bases between them. There are 13 residues in the CDR3. CDR1 and CDR2 from the germline V gene are SNHLY and FYNNEI.

The CDR3 DNA reads TGTGCCAGCACCCCCACCGGGACAGGGAACTACGAGCAGTACTTC. It is translated as CASTPTGTGNYEQYF. The chain employs TRBV6-6 and TRBJ2-7, with 9 bases fitting TRBD1. CDR3 length equals 15 residues. V was pared by 7 bases and J by 3 bases, with 10 bases of the junction left unmatched. CDR1 and CDR2 from the germline V gene are MNHNY and SVGAGI (reference sequence).

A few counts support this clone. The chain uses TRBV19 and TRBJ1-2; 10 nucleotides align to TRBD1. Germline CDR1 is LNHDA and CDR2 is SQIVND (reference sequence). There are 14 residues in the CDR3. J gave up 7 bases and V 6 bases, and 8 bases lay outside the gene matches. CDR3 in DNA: TGTGCCAGTAGCCTTGGACAGGGGGATTTTGGCTACACCTTC. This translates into CASSLGQGDFGYTF.

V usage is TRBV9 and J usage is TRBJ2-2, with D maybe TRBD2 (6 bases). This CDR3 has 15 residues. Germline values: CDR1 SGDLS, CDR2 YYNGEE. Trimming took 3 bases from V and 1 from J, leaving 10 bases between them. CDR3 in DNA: TGTGCCAGCAGCGCCCGGGGAGGGAACACCGGGGAGCTGTTTTTT. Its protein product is CASSARGGNTGELFF.

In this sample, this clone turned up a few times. The chain's CDR3 is CASSGLTGATEAFF. CDR3 sequence (DNA): TGTGCCAGCAGCGGCTTGACAGGGGCCACTGAAGCTTTCTTT. This chain joins TRBV9 and TRBJ1-1; TRBD1 matches 8 bases. The germline CDR1 and CDR2 sequences are SGDLS and YYNGEE. V was pared by 3 bases and J by 4 bases, with 5 bases of the junction left unmatched. The CDR3 totals 14 residues.

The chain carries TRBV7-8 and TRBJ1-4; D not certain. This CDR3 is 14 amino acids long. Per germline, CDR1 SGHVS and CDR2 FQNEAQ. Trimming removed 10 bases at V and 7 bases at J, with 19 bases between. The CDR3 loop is CATSTAVAGEKLFF. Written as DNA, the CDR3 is TGTGCCACCTCTACCGCTGTGGCTGGTGAAAAACTGTTTTTT.

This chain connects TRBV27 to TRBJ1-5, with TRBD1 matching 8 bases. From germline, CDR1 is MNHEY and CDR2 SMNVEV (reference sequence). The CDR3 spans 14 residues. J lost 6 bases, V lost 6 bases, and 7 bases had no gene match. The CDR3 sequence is CASRPGGAGQPQHF. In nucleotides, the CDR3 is TGTGCCAGCAGGCCAGGGGGCGCGGGTCAGCCCCAGCATTTT.

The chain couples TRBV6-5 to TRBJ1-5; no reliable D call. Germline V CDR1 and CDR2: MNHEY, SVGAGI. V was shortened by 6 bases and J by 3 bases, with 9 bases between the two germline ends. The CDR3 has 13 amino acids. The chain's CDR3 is CASSNSLNQPQHF. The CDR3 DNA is TGTGCCAGCAGCAACAGTCTCAATCAGCCCCAGCATTTT.

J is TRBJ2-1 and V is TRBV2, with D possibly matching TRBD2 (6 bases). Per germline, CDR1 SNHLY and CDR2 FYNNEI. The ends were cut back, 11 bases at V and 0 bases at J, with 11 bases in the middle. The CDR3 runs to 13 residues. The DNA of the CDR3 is TGTGCCGGGGGACTGTACTCCTACAATGAGCAGTTCTTC. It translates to CAGGLYSYNEQFF.

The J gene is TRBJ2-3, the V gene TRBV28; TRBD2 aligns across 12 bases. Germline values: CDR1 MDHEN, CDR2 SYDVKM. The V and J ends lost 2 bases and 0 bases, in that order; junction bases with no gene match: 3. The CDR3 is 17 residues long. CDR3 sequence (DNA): TGTGCCAGCAGTTTAGCTAGCGGGGGGGCTAGCACAGATACGCAGTATTTT. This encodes CASSLASGGASTDTQYF.

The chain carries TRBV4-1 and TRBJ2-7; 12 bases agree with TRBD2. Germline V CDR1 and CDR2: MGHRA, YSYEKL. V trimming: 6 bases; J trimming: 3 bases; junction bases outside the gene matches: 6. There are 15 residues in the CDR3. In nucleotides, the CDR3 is TGCGCCAGCAGTTCTAGCGGGGGGGCCTTCTACGAGCAGTACTTC. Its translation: CASSSSGGAFYEQYF.

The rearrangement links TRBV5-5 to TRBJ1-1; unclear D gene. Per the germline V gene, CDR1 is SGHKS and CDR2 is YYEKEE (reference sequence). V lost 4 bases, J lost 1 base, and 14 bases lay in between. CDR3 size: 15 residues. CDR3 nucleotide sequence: TGTGCCAGCAGCCTGAGGGCAGGCCGGAACACTGAAGCTTTCTTT. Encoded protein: CASSLRAGRNTEAFF.

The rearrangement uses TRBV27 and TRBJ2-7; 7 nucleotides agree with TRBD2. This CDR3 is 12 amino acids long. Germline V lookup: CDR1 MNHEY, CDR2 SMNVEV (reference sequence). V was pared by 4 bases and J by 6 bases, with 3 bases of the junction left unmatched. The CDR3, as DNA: TGTGCCAGCAGTTCCGGGGGGAGCGAGCAGTACGTC. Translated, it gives CASSSGGSEQYV.

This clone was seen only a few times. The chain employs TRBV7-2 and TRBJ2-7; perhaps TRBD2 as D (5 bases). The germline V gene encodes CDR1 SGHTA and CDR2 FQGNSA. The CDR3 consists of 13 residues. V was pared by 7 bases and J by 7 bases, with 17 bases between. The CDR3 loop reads CASTPGEGWEQYF. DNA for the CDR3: TGTGCCAGCACCCCGGGCGAGGGCTGGGAGCAGTACTTC.

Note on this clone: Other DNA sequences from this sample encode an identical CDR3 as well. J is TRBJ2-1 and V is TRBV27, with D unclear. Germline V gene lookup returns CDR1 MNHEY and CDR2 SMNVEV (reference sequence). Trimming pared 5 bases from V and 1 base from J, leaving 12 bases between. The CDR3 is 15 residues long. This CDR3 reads CASSPRIGSYNEQFF. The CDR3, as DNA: TGTGCCAGCAGTCCCCGAATAGGGTCCTACAATGAGCAGTTCTTC.

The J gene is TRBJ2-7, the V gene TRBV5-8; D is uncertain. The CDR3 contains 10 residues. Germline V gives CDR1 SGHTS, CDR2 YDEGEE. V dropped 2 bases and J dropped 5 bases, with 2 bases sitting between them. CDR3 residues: CASSLDEQYF. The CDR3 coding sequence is TGTGCCAGCAGCTTAGACGAGCAGTACTTC.

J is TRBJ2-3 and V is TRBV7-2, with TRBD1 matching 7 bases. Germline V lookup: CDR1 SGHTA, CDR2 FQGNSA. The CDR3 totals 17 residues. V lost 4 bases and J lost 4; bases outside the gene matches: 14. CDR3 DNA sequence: TGTGCCAGCAGCTCTCCCCGTGACAGGGCCTTTTCAGATACGCAGTATTTT. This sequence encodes CASSSPRDRAFSDTQYF.

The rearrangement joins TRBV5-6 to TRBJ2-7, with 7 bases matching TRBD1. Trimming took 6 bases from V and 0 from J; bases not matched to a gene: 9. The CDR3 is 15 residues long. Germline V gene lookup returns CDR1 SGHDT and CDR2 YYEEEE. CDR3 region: CASKEGALSSYEQYF. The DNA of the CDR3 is TGTGCCAGCAAAGAGGGGGCCCTAAGCTCCTACGAGCAGTACTTC.